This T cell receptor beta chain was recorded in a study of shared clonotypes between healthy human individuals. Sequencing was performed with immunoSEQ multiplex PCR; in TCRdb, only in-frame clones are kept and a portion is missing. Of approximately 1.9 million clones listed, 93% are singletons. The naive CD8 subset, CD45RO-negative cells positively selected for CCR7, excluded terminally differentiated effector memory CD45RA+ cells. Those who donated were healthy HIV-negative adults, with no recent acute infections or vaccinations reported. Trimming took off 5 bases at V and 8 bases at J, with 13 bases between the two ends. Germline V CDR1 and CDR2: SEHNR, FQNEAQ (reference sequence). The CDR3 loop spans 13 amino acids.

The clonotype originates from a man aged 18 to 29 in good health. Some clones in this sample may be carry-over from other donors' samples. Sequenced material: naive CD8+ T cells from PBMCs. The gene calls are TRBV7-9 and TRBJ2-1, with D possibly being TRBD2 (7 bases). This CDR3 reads CASSQQGGDEQFF. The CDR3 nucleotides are TGTGCCAGCAGCCAACAGGGAGGGGATGAGCAGTTCTTC.